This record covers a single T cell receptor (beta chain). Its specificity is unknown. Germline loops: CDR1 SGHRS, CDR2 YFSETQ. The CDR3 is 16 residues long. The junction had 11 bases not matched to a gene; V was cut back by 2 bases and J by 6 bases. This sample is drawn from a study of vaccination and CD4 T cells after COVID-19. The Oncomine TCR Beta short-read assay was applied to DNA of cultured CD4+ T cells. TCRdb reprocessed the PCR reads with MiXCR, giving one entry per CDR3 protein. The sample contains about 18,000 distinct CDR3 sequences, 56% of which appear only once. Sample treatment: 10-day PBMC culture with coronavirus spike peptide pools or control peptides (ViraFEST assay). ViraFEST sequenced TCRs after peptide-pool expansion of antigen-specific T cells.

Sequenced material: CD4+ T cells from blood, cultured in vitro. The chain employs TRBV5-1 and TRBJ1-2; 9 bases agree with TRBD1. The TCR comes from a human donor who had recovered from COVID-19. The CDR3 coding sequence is TGCGCCAGCAGCTTAGACGGACAGGGGATTTGGGATGGCTACACCTTC. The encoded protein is CASSLDGQGIWDGYTF.